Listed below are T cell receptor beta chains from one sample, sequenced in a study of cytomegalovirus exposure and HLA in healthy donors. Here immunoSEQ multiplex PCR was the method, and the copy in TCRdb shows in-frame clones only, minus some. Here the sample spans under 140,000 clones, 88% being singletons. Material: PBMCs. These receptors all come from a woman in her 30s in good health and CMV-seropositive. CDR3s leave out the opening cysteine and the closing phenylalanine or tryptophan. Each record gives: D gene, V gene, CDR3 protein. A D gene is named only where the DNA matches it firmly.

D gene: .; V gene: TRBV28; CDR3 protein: ASSLDFSRNTIY
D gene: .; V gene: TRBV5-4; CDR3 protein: ASSLESRRPANYGYT
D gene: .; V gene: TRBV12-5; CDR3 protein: ASGQVSDSRTLRNTIY
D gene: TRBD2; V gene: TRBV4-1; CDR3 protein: ASSQGPLAGDPTGELF
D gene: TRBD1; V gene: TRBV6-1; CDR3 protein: ASSEALPGQGLETQY
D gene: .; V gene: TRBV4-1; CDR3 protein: ASSQDHTRQETQY
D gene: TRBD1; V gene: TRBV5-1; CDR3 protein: ASSPDREDGELF
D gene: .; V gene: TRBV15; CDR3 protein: ATSVVRGSTNEKLF
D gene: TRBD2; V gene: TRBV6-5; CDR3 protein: ASSYSTGGSTDTQY
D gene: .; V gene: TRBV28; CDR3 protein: ASSPTGLSGSPAKTGEQF
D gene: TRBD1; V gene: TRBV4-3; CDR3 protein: ASSPGQGEGGANVLT
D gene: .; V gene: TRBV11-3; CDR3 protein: ASSLGGLVTDTQY
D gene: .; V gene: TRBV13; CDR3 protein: ASSLGPVAVISEQY
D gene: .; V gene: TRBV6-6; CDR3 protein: ASSYWAEETQY
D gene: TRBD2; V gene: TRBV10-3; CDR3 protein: AIRGLAGGLRTDTQY
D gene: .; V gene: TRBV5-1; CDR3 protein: ASSRVTGNTIY
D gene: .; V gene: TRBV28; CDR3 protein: ASSPFGGVRLSGYEQY
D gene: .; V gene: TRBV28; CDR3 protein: ASSFTGKGYGYT
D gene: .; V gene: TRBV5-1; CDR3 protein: ASSRSNEKLF
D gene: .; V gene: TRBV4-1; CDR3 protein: ASSQDMVLRNQPQH
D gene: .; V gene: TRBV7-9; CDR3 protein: ASSEQGLIEGSPLH
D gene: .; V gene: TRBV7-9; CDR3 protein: ASSSSSISTDTQY
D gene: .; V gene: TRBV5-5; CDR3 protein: ASSPLAGPGPQETQY
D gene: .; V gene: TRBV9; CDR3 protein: ASSTGNNSPLH
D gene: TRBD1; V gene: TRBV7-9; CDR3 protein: ASSLGLSGQGARGYT
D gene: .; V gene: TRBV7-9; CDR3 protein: ASRRTANTGELF
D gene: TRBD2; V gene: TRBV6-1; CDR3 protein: ASSELAGGSYEQY
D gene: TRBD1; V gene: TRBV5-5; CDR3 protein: ASSSTGVEQY
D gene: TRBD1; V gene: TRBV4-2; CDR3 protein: ASSQDIGQGGETQY
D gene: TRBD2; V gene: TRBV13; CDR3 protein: ASSVTSGGAKTQY
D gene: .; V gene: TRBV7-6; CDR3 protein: ASSLSSVSYEQY
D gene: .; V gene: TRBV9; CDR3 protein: ASSVQGGDYGYT
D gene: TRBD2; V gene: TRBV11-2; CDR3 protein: ASSLLAGGAKNIQY
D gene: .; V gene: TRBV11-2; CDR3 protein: ASSLSGAGFEQF
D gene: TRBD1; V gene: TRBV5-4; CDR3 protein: ASSLRPGTGMETQY
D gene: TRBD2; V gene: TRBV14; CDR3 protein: ASSSTSAAKNIQY
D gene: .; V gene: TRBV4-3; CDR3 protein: ASSQSSDSPHTGEAF
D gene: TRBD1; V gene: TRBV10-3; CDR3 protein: AISEKGQGGNGYT
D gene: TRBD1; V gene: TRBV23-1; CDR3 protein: ASSQGIRRQGDTGELF
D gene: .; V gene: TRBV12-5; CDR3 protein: ASGLVTGVNTGELF
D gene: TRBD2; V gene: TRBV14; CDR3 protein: ASSHSGTSGREY
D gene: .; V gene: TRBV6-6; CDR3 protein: ASRKTESNQKLF
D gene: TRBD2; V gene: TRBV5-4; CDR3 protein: ASSSLAGGSTGELF
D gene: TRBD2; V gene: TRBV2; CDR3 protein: ASSAGTSGSGETQY
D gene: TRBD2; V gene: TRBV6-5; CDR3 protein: ASSEGREGPETQY
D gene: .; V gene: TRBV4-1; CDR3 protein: ASSQTHSSYEQY
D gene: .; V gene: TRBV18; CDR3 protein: ASSPYRVRADTQY
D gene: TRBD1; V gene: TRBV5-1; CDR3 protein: ASSLTGQWGDEQY
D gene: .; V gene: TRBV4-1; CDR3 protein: ASSQDRGPTDTQY
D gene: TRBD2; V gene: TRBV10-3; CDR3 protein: AISGSGRINSTDTQY